The next 17 T cell receptor beta chains were all read from a single sample in a study of blood T cell repertoires in COVID-19. Measured with immunoSEQ multiplex PCR; TCRdb has only the in-frame clones, and not every one. The sample lists approximately 260,000 clones, roughly 84% occurring once. Sequenced sample: peripheral blood. These receptors were collected from a human donor in a cohort sampled during active COVID-19.

V usage is TRBV7-9 and J usage is TRBJ1-1, with 8 bases identical to TRBD1. CDR3 length equals 13 residues. The germline gives CDR1 SEHNR, CDR2 FQNEAQ (reference sequence). Losses at the gene ends were 4 bases for V and 5 bases for J; bases not matched to a gene: 3. The DNA for the CDR3 is TGTGCCAGCAGCTACAGGACAGGGACTGAAGCTTTCTTT. The encoded protein is CASSYRTGTEAFF.

The genes are TRBV6-5 and TRBJ1-2; D might be TRBD1 (5 bases). V was shortened by 1 base and J by 12 bases, with 9 bases between the two germline ends. Looked up from germline, CDR1 is MNHEY and CDR2 is SVGAGI. The CDR3 runs 11 residues. The CDR3 spells CASSYLWGHTF. DNA of the CDR3: TGTGCCAGCAGTTACTTGTGGGGCCACACCTTC.

The chain has TRBV6-5 and TRBJ2-3, with a tentative D call TRBD2 (6 bases). The CDR3 runs to 12 residues. Trimming removed 10 bases from V and 5 bases from J, with 13 bases in between. Germline values: CDR1 MNHEY, CDR2 SVGAGI. CDR3 residues: CATASDRDTQYF. The CDR3 DNA is TGTGCCACCGCTAGCGATAGAGATACGCAGTATTTT.

The chain combines TRBV5-1 with TRBJ2-1; 9 nucleotides match TRBD2. The germline CDR1 and CDR2 sequences are SGHRS and YFSETQ. The V gene end was trimmed by 0 bases and the J gene end by 6 bases; junction bases not matched to a gene: 7. The CDR3 runs to 16 residues. CDR3 residues: CASSLVPGLAPNEQFF. The CDR3 DNA is TGCGCCAGCAGCTTGGTCCCGGGACTAGCCCCCAATGAGCAGTTCTTC.

This chain joins TRBV19 and TRBJ1-2; unclear D gene. V shed 7 bases and J shed 1 base, with 13 bases lying between them. Germline V lookup: CDR1 LNHDA, CDR2 SQIVND (reference sequence). This CDR3 is 14 amino acids long. CDR3 coding DNA: TGTGCCAGTAAAACGAGTTTGATTAACTATGGCTACACCTTC. Translating it yields CASKTSLINYGYTF. Together with reference TRBV19 and TRBJ1-2, the CDR3 gives the full variable domain: DGGITQSPKYLFRKEGQNVTLSCEQNLNHDAMYWYRQDPGQGLRLIYYSQIVNDFQKGDIAEGYSVSREKKESFPLTVTSAQKNPTAFYLCASKTSLINYGYTFGSGTRLTVV.

This clone showed up just a few times. V and J are TRBV4-1 and TRBJ2-2, with a possible D match to TRBD1 (6 bases). This CDR3 region has 15 residues. The germline gives CDR1 MGHRA, CDR2 YSYEKL. The V end was cut by 4 bases, the J end by 2 bases, with 11 bases between. The CDR3 spells CASSLWDTNTGELFF. The CDR3 DNA is TGCGCCAGCAGCCTCTGGGACACAAACACCGGGGAGCTGTTTTTT.

The rearrangement uses TRBV28 and TRBJ2-7; TRBD1 matches 7 bases. With 6 bases clipped from V and 3 bases from J, the junction kept 11 bases outside the gene matches. The CDR3 totals 15 residues. From germline, CDR1 is MDHEN and CDR2 SYDVKM. The CDR3, as DNA: TGTGCCAGCAGACCCCAGGGACAGCGGTTCTACGAGCAGTACTTC. This translates into CASRPQGQRFYEQYF. Full variable domain (outside the CDR3, taken from reference TRBV28 and TRBJ2-7): DVKVTQSSRYLVKRTGEKVFLECVQDMDHENMFWYRQDPGLGLRLIYFSYDVKMKEKGDIPEGYSVSREKKERFSLILESASTNQTSMYLCASRPQGQRFYEQYFGPGTRLTVT.

This clone was recorded only once. The V gene is TRBV18, the J gene TRBJ1-3, with 8 bases matching TRBD1. J was trimmed by 1 base and V by 3 bases; bases with no gene match: 8. The CDR3 runs 17 residues. The V gene's germline CDR1 is KGHSH and CDR2 LQKENI. Here the CDR3 DNA reads TGTGCCAGCTCACCGTATACAGGGGGTTATTCTGGAAACACCATATATTTT. Amino acid sequence: CASSPYTGGYSGNTIYF.

This rearrangement joins TRBV5-1 to TRBJ2-2, with a weak D call TRBD1 (7 bases). V lost 3 bases, J lost 5 bases, and 14 bases lay in between. The CDR3 consists of 15 residues. Germline V lookup: CDR1 SGHRS, CDR2 YFSETQ. This CDR3 reads CASSWRDSLTGELFF. CDR3 nucleotides: TGCGCCAGCAGCTGGCGGGACAGCCTTACCGGGGAGCTGTTTTTT. The whole variable domain, remainder taken from reference TRBV5-1 and TRBJ2-2, is KAGVTQTPRYLIKTRGQQVTLSCSPISGHRSVSWYQQTPGQGLQFLFEYFSETQRNKGNFPGRFSGRQFSNSRSEMNVSTLELGDSALYLCASSWRDSLTGELFFGEGSRLTVL.

This clone occurred a few times. This chain joins TRBV19 and TRBJ2-3; 9 nucleotides agree with TRBD1. V lost 5 bases, J lost 6 bases, and 9 bases stayed unmatched. The germline V gene has CDR1 LNHDA and CDR2 SQIVND (reference sequence). This CDR3 has 15 amino acids. The CDR3 sequence is CASSSSGTGTDTQYF. For the CDR3, the DNA is TGTGCCAGTAGTTCCTCCGGGACAGGGACGGATACGCAGTATTTT.

The chain carries TRBV18 and TRBJ1-1; D is unresolved. This CDR3 comprises 15 residues. CDR1 is KGHSH and CDR2 is LQKENI in the germline V gene. The germline V and J ends were trimmed by 2 bases and 0 bases, with 10 bases remaining between them. As DNA, the CDR3 is TGTGCCAGCTCACCAGGCAAACACATGAACACTGAAGCTTTCTTT. Its translation: CASSPGKHMNTEAFF.

Points on this clone: A junction end diverges from the germline sequence, so it may reflect a read error. This chain uses TRBV7-7 with TRBJ2-1; 8 bases match TRBD2. From germline, CDR1 is SSHAT and CDR2 FNYEAQ (reference sequence). The CDR3 loop spans 17 amino acids. The CDR3: CASSAGLASRFFNEQFF. The CDR3 nucleotides read TGTGCTAGCAGCGCCGGACTAGCCTCGAGATTTTTCAATGAGCAGTTCTTC.

The chain couples TRBV6-1 to TRBJ1-5; tentative D call: TRBD1 (5 bases). The V gene lost 2 bases and the J gene lost 3 bases, with 11 bases spanning the gap. Per germline, CDR1 MNHNS and CDR2 SASEGT. The CDR3 extends over 15 amino acids. In DNA form, the CDR3 reads TGTGCCAGCAGTGAACACCCAGGGCACAATCAGCCCCAGCATTTT. Translated: CASSEHPGHNQPQHF.

The V call is TRBV21-1, the J call TRBJ2-2; the D call of TRBD2 is as the table states it, not checked on the DNA. TRBV21-1 is flagged as a pseudogene. The CDR3 extends over 20 amino acids. The CDR3 region is CASSKRLAGGETPTAGELFF. The CDR3 DNA reads as TGTGCCAGCAGCAAACGGCTAGCGGGAGGTGAAACTCCTACGGCCGGGGAGCTGTTTTTT.

The chain joins TRBV13 to TRBJ2-3; 8 nucleotides agree with TRBD1. J gave up 6 bases and V 4 bases, and 12 bases lay outside the gene matches. This CDR3 comprises 16 residues. Germline CDR1 is PRHDT and CDR2 is FYEKMQ (reference sequence). CDR3 region: CASSSQGATGGDTQYF. The CDR3 nucleotides read TGTGCCAGCAGCTCGCAGGGGGCAACAGGTGGGGATACGCAGTATTTT. The full variable domain, in which reference TRBV13 and TRBJ2-3 provide the parts outside the CDR3, is AAGVIQSPRHLIKEKRETATLKCYPIPRHDTVYWYQQGPGQDPQFLISFYEKMQSDKGSIPDRFSAQQFSDYHSELNMSSLELGDSALYFCASSSQGATGGDTQYFGPGTRLTVL.

The chain couples TRBV28 to TRBJ1-5; TRBD1 agrees at 10 bases. Germline loops: CDR1 MDHEN, CDR2 SYDVKM. This CDR3 region has 14 residues. The V gene end was trimmed by 7 bases and the J gene end by 6 bases; junction bases not matched to a gene: 6. As DNA, the CDR3 is TGTGCCAGCACGACAGGGGGCGCTGGTCAGCCCCAGCATTTT. Protein: CASTTGGAGQPQHF.

The gene calls are TRBV6-2 or TRBV6-3 and TRBJ2-4; 7 nucleotides align to TRBD2. Trimming at V came to 2 bases and at J to 5 bases, leaving 9 bases not matched to a gene. This CDR3 comprises 16 residues. Germline lookup yields CDR1 MNHEY and CDR2 SVGEGT. CDR3 region: CASSYDSGRRENIQYF. The CDR3 DNA is TGTGCCAGCAGTTACGATAGCGGGCGGCGGGAAAACATTCAGTACTTC.